The next 17 T cell receptor beta chains were all read from a single sample in a study of liver allograft versus peripheral blood T cells. Study in general: Recipients' peripheral blood served as the comparator for T cell receptor repertoires in transplanted livers.

MiXCR, run by TCRdb on the reads, gives a single entry per CDR3 protein. The sample includes about 5,600 distinct CDR3 sequences, 13% to 15% of them seen just once. These receptors came from a human patient who had a liver transplant. Some of these T cells may belong to the graft donor.

Comments on this clonotype: A read error is possible here, since a much larger clone lies one base away. The CDR3 loop is CTSRGQGNQPQHF. The CDR3 DNA reads TGTACCAGCAGAGGACAGGGAAATCAGCCCCAGCATTTT. This chain uses TRBV6-2 or TRBV6-3 with TRBJ1-5; 8 bases are a match to TRBD1. The CDR3 runs 13 residues. The V gene's germline CDR1 is MNHEY and CDR2 SVGEGT.

This clonotype is medium-sized (0.01 to 0.1%) in the sample. The CDR3 DNA follows: TGTGCCAGCTCACCCCAGGAAGGCTTCTCTGGAAACACCATATATTTT. This translates into CASSPQEGFSGNTIYF. The chain combines TRBV18 with TRBJ1-3; D call uncertain. Germline-derived CDR1 and CDR2 are KGHSH and LQKENI. Trimming shortened V by 3 bases and J by 0 bases, and 12 bases separated the two germline ends. The CDR3 runs 16 residues.

This clonotype was picked up many times. For the CDR3, the DNA is TGTGCCAGCAGTCTGGGGGTCCCTTCTGGAAACACCATATATTTT. Protein sequence: CASSLGVPSGNTIYF. The chain joins TRBV5-5 to TRBJ1-3, with TRBD1 as a possible D gene (5 bases). The CDR3 sequence is 15 residues long. Between the trimmed V and J ends, which lost 5 bases and 1 base, there was a span of 13 bases. Looked up from germline, CDR1 is SGHKS and CDR2 is YYEKEE (reference sequence).

In its sample, this clonotype is medium-sized. J is TRBJ1-2 and V is TRBV27, with D tentatively TRBD1 (6 bases). Trimming took off 5 bases at V and 8 bases at J, with 18 bases between the two ends. This CDR3 has 14 residues. Germline CDR1 MNHEY, CDR2 SMNVEV (reference sequence). CDR3 sequence reads: CASSPLGGRRGYTF. CDR3 DNA sequence: TGTGCCAGCAGTCCCCTCGGGGGGCGCCGGGGCTACACCTTC.

The chain joins TRBV30 to TRBJ1-2; tentatively, D is TRBD1 (6 bases). The germline gives CDR1 GTSNPN, CDR2 SVGIG (reference sequence). The CDR3 has 11 residues. The V end was cut by 3 bases, the J end by 6 bases, with 8 bases between. The CDR3 region has the DNA TGTGCCTGGAGGAGGGGGAATGGCTACACCTTC. This sequence encodes CAWRRGNGYTF.

A few counts support this clonotype. The V and J genes are TRBV20-1 and TRBJ2-7; TRBD1 agrees at 10 bases. V trimming: 2 bases; J trimming: 6 bases; junction bases outside the gene matches: 7. This CDR3 is built from 14 residues. Germline loops: CDR1 DFQATT, CDR2 SNEGSKA (reference sequence). This chain's CDR3 is CSARHAGTGVEQYF. CDR3 bases: TGCAGTGCTAGACATGCCGGGACAGGGGTCGAGCAGTACTTC.

This clonotype is medium-sized (0.01 to 0.1%) by share. The J gene is TRBJ1-2, the V gene TRBV18; 7 nucleotides agree with TRBD1. From germline, CDR1 is KGHSH and CDR2 LQKENI. This CDR3 comprises 13 residues. With 6 bases clipped from V and 6 bases from J, the junction kept 7 bases outside the gene matches. In DNA, the CDR3 is TGTGCCAGCTCCGAAAGACAGGGCCATGGCTACACCTTC. It yields the protein CASSERQGHGYTF.

In this sample, this clonotype turned up many times. J is TRBJ1-1 and V is TRBV20-1, with unresolved D. The CDR3 has 14 amino acids. Germline CDR1 reads DFQATT; CDR2 reads SNEGSKA (reference sequence). The V end lost 1 base, the J end lost 5 bases, and 14 bases lay between the germline ends. CDR3 sequence (DNA): TGCAGTGCTAGAGTAGCGGCTGGGATAACTGAAGCTTTCTTT. Its translation is CSARVAAGITEAFF.

The V and J genes are TRBV6-2 or TRBV6-3 and TRBJ2-7; 16 bases align to TRBD2. The CDR3 covers 17 residues. The trim removed 7 bases at V and 4 bases at J, leaving 10 bases unmatched. CDR1 MNHEY and CDR2 SVGEGT come from the germline V gene. The CDR3 sequence: CASTPGTSGRAYYEQYF. The CDR3 region has the DNA TGTGCCAGCACCCCAGGGACTAGCGGGAGGGCCTATTACGAGCAGTACTTC.

Judged by abundance, this clonotype is medium-sized. The chain is built from TRBV29-1 and TRBJ1-4, with TRBD1 matching over 7 bases. Germline V gene data show CDR1 as SQVTM and CDR2 as ANQGSEA. The CDR3 is 13 amino acids. V shed 6 bases, J shed 8 bases, and the junction held 9 bases outside the gene matches. The CDR3 is CSVATGYREKLFF. CDR3 DNA: TGCAGCGTAGCGACAGGGTATCGGGAAAAACTGTTTTTT.

By sample share, this clonotype is medium-sized. The rearrangement links TRBV5-5 to TRBJ1-1; TRBD1 agrees at 7 bases. V was clipped by 2 bases and J by 3 bases; unmatched bases: 1. CDR3 length: 13 residues. Germline CDR1 SGHKS, CDR2 YYEKEE (reference sequence). The CDR3 coding sequence is TGTGCCAGCAGCTTTCAGGGGGACACTGAAGCTTTCTTT. It yields the protein CASSFQGDTEAFF.

Remarks on this clonotype: A much more abundant neighbour one base away suggests this may be a read error. The gene calls are TRBV6-1 and TRBJ1-2; tentatively, D is TRBD1 (6 bases). The CDR3 consists of 14 residues. V was cut by 5 bases and J by 7 bases, with 17 bases left in between. The germline V gene has CDR1 MNHNS and CDR2 SASEGT. CDR3: CASSSLGDKGGYTF. CDR3 sequence (DNA): TGTGCCAGCAGTTCCCTAGGGGACAAAGGTGGCTACACCTTC.

This clonotype qualifies as medium-sized. In nucleotides, the CDR3 is TGTGCCACCAGTGACCCCGCAGGGGATGATGGCTACACCTTC. Its protein product is CATSDPAGDDGYTF. This chain uses TRBV24-1 with TRBJ1-2; D is perhaps TRBD1 (6 bases). Germline V gene sequence: CDR1 KGHDR, CDR2 SFDVKD. The ends were cut back, 4 bases at V and 6 bases at J, with 14 bases in the middle. This CDR3 spans 14 amino acids.

This clonotype was seen at least ten times. The chain carries TRBV19 and TRBJ2-5, with 10 bases lining up with TRBD1. Trimming took 4 bases from V and 4 from J; bases not matched to a gene: 6. The CDR3 is 15 residues long. Germline-derived CDR1 and CDR2 are LNHDA and SQIVND (reference sequence). In DNA, the CDR3 is TGTGCCAGTAGTAATTGGGACAGGGGATTAGAGACCCAGTACTTC. The encoded protein is CASSNWDRGLETQYF.

This clonotype was counted many times. The J gene is TRBJ1-1, the V gene TRBV30; D unclear. Trimming shortened V by 2 bases and J by 8 bases, and 12 bases separated the two germline ends. Germline CDR1 is GTSNPN and CDR2 is SVGIG (reference sequence). The CDR3 is made up of 12 amino acids. The CDR3 DNA follows: TGTGCCTGGAGTACCGCTGCCCGCGAAGCTTTCTTT. Its protein product is CAWSTAAREAFF.

In its sample, this clonotype was seen once. The gene calls are TRBV28 and TRBJ1-3; maybe TRBD1 (6 bases). This CDR3 is 13 amino acids long. Germline V gene sequence: CDR1 MDHEN, CDR2 SYDVKM. The ends were cut back, 5 bases at V and 6 bases at J, with 11 bases in the middle. CDR3 loop: CASSPGQENTIYF. Written as DNA, the CDR3 is TGTGCCAGCAGTCCGGGACAAGAAAACACCATATATTTT.

This clonotype was seen at least ten times. V gene TRBV28 combines with J gene TRBJ2-3; D unclear. The germline gives CDR1 MDHEN, CDR2 SYDVKM. Trimming took 2 bases from V and 0 from J, leaving 0 bases between them. This CDR3 contains 12 residues. CDR3 region: CASSLSTDTQYF. For the CDR3, the DNA is TGTGCCAGCAGTTTAAGCACAGATACGCAGTATTTT.